This T cell receptor beta chain was recovered during a study of T cells in tuberculosis. V lost 2 bases and J 1 base, leaving 14 bases between the germline ends. Germline assignment: CDR1 MGHDK and CDR2 SYGVNS. The CDR3 has 16 amino acids. The protocol was immunoSEQ multiplex PCR, while the TCRdb copy is restricted to in-frame clones and leaves out a portion. The sample lists 37,000 or so clones; 85% to 95% were seen once. Sample: PBMCs. This TCR was sampled from a donor aged 10-30 years with latent tuberculosis or without tuberculosis infection. Some clones in this sample may be carry-over from other donors' samples. V is TRBV25-1 and J is TRBJ1-2; D is unresolved. The CDR3 nucleotides are TGTGCCAGCAGTGAAGGGCTGGCAGAAGTTAACTATGGCTACACCTTC. The encoded protein is CASSEGLAEVNYGYTF.